This is a list of T cell receptor beta chains from one sample in a study of T cell responses to AZD1222 COVID-19 vaccine. The repertoire was sequenced with immunoSEQ multiplex PCR; TCRdb's copy has only in-frame clones and lacks some. The sample holds tens of thousands of clones, approximately 84% seen once. The sequencing here drew on peripheral blood, taken on day 0 of AZD1222 vaccination. These receptors were collected from an adult in good health. Both conserved end residues are trimmed from each CDR3. Each record gives: clone size, V gene, J gene, CDR3 protein. The size entry is marked missing in some rows and otherwise reads once, few, many or a size class.

clone_size: .
v_call: TRBV6-2/TRBV6-3
j_call: TRBJ2-5
cdr3_aa: ASSYHGSQETQY

clone_size: .
v_call: TRBV6-5
j_call: TRBJ2-1
cdr3_aa: ASTTGFAEQF

clone_size: .
v_call: TRBV19
j_call: TRBJ2-7
cdr3_aa: ASSIEGPLSSYEQY

clone_size: .
v_call: TRBV30
j_call: TRBJ1-5
cdr3_aa: AWSRREGQPQH

clone_size: .
v_call: TRBV7-2
j_call: TRBJ1-1
cdr3_aa: ASSLGTGGAGEAF

clone_size: .
v_call: TRBV5-1
j_call: TRBJ2-7
cdr3_aa: ASSLAGGFDEQY

clone_size: .
v_call: TRBV28
j_call: TRBJ1-6
cdr3_aa: ASSLGTGGSFSGNSPLH

clone_size: .
v_call: TRBV29-1
j_call: TRBJ1-1
cdr3_aa: SGWTGGRTEAF

clone_size: .
v_call: TRBV10-2
j_call: TRBJ2-2
cdr3_aa: ASELRLNTGELF

clone_size: .
v_call: TRBV7-2
j_call: TRBJ2-1
cdr3_aa: ASSLEGGGAYNEQF

clone_size: .
v_call: TRBV4-2
j_call: TRBJ2-5
cdr3_aa: ASSQVLGLAGVETQY

clone_size: .
v_call: TRBV7-2
j_call: TRBJ1-1
cdr3_aa: ASSLTGTGGTEAF

clone_size: .
v_call: TRBV5-6
j_call: TRBJ2-3
cdr3_aa: ATKGQTDTQY

clone_size: .
v_call: TRBV28
j_call: TRBJ1-4
cdr3_aa: ASSLRPRATNEKLF

clone_size: once
v_call: TRBV7-9
j_call: TRBJ1-4
cdr3_aa: ASSSGQGNEKLF

clone_size: .
v_call: TRBV6-5
j_call: TRBJ1-5
cdr3_aa: ASGGAGNQPQH

clone_size: .
v_call: TRBV2
j_call: TRBJ1-2
cdr3_aa: ASSELRGPNYGYT

clone_size: .
v_call: TRBV13
j_call: TRBJ2-5
cdr3_aa: ASSSGAGDQY

clone_size: .
v_call: TRBV9
j_call: TRBJ2-1
cdr3_aa: ASSARTAYNEQF

clone_size: .
v_call: TRBV4-2
j_call: TRBJ1-2
cdr3_aa: ASSQESSGVYGYT

clone_size: .
v_call: TRBV9
j_call: TRBJ1-5
cdr3_aa: ASSASGNQPQH

clone_size: few
v_call: TRBV6-6
j_call: TRBJ2-7
cdr3_aa: ASSSGDVEGYEQY

clone_size: .
v_call: TRBV20-1
j_call: TRBJ1-6
cdr3_aa: SASAPGLDSPLH

clone_size: .
v_call: TRBV10-3
j_call: TRBJ1-2
cdr3_aa: AMGEDGYT

clone_size: .
v_call: TRBV24-1
j_call: TRBJ2-1
cdr3_aa: ATSVLGTEQF

clone_size: few
v_call: TRBV3-1/TRBV3-2
j_call: TRBJ2-2
cdr3_aa: ASSQVWRGGSTGELF

clone_size: once
v_call: TRBV27
j_call: TRBJ1-6
cdr3_aa: ASSLFPGGRSPLH

clone_size: .
v_call: TRBV28
j_call: TRBJ1-5
cdr3_aa: ASSLLGVRNQPQH

clone_size: .
v_call: TRBV5-1
j_call: TRBJ1-4
cdr3_aa: ASTPGSTNEKLF

clone_size: .
v_call: TRBV5-1
j_call: TRBJ2-7
cdr3_aa: ASSGAGTVIYEQY